This T cell receptor (beta chain) originates from a study of T cell changes during pregnancy in multiple sclerosis. This clone was seen a handful of times. Sequencing used immunoSEQ multiplex PCR; TCRdb keeps in-frame clones, though not all of them. The sample lists 100,000 or so clones; 90% to 95% were seen once. This CDR3 is built from 12 residues. Germline CDR1 and CDR2: PRHDT and FYEKMQ (reference sequence). V was trimmed by 7 bases and J by 5 bases, leaving 11 bases between them. This specimen was peripheral blood, taken after pregnancy. V usage is TRBV13 and J usage is TRBJ1-1; D not certain. This receptor was identified in a female donor with multiple sclerosis, enrolled in a pregnancy study. CDR3 sequence: CASTWVRTEAFF. The CDR3 DNA reads as TGTGCCAGCACGTGGGTGAGGACTGAAGCTTTCTTT. The full variable domain, rest sourced from reference TRBV13 and TRBJ1-1, is AAGVIQSPRHLIKEKRETATLKCYPIPRHDTVYWYQQGPGQDPQFLISFYEKMQSDKGSIPDRFSAQQFSDYHSELNMSSLELGDSALYFCASTWVRTEAFFGQGTRLTVV.